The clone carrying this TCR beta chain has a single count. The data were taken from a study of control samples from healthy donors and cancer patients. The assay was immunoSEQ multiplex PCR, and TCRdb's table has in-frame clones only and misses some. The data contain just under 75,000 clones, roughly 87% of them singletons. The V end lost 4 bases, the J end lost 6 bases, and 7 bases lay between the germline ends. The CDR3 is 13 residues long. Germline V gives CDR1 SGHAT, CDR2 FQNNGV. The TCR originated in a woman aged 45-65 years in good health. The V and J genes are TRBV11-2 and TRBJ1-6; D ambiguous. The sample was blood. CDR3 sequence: CASSSLANSPLHF. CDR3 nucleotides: TGTGCCAGCAGCTCACTAGCTAATTCACCCCTCCACTTT.